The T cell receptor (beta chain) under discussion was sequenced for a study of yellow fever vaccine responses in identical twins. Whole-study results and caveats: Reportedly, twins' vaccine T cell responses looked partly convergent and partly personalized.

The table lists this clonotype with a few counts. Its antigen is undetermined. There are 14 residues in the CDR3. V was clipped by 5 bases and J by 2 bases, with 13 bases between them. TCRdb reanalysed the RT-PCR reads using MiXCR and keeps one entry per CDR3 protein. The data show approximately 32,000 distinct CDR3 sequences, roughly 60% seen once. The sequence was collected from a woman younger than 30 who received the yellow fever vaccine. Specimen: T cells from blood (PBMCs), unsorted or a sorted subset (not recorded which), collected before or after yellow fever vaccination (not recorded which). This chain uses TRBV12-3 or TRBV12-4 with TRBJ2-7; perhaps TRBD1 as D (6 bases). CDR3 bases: TGTGCCAGCAGTCCAGGCCGGGACACCTACGAGCAGTACTTC. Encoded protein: CASSPGRDTYEQYF.